This TCR beta chain was identified during a study of CD8 T cells in Susac syndrome. For the study at large: At blood draw, Susac syndrome patients were therapy-naive, on corticosteroids, or on intravenous immunoglobulin alone.

A quantity of about 0.5 to 1 ug RNA underwent reverse transcription using random hexamers. TCRdb recomputed calls from the immunoSEQ multiplex PCR reads with MiXCR, one row per CDR3 protein. Of approximately 160,000 distinct CDR3 sequences listed, around 95% are singletons. As concerns this clonotype: As yet, its antigen is unknown.

The patients with Susac syndrome were individuals who fulfilled the recently defined diagnostic criteria for disease that was either definite or probable. TEMRA cells were FACS-enriched, and CD8+ and CD4+ T cells were isolated negatively. Findings and limits, study-wide: The authors acknowledged that their TCR sequencing and HLA analysis involved a relatively small number of individuals.

The junction had 13 bases not matched to a gene; V was cut back by 4 bases and J by 7 bases. Per germline, CDR1 SGDLS and CDR2 YYNGEE. The CDR3 consists of 16 residues. This clonotype was sampled from a human donor with Susac syndrome. The genes are TRBV9 and TRBJ2-1, with 8 bases aligning to TRBD1. The specimen sequenced was CD4+ T cells from PBMCs. Here the CDR3 DNA reads TGTGCCAGCAGCCCCCGAGGCCATCAGGGGGCGAATGAGCAGTTCTTC. This sequence encodes CASSPRGHQGANEQFF.